Each of the 18 T cell receptor beta chains below was sequenced from the same sample in a study of blood T cell repertoires in COVID-19 (TCRdb year 2020). Libraries were built with the immunoSEQ multiplex PCR assay. The table comes from immuneACCESS by way of TCRdb, which keeps in-frame sequences with V and J called. Part of the clones is missing from these tables; in studies checked, under half for an unresolved V gene and the rest for unknown reasons. The sample contains around 64,000 clones, around 86% of them found a single time. The biggest ten clones account for about a tenth of the sample. Material: peripheral blood. The source is a young woman with acute or convalescent COVID-19.

V and J are TRBV6-5 and TRBJ2-7, with 11 positions matching TRBD2. The CDR3 has 14 amino acids. Germline lookup yields CDR1 MNHEY and CDR2 SVGAGI. V was clipped by 0 bases and J by 5 bases; unmatched bases: 0. The CDR3 reads CASSYSLAGDEQYF. The CDR3 DNA sequence: TGTGCCAGCAGTTACTCACTAGCGGGAGACGAGCAGTACTTC.

This clone was counted once. The V gene is TRBV30, the J gene TRBJ1-3, with D perhaps matching TRBD1 (6 bases). The CDR3 spans 15 residues. Germline loops: CDR1 GTSNPN, CDR2 SVGIG (reference sequence). Trimming shortened V by 2 bases and J by 1 base, and 12 bases separated the two germline ends. CDR3 in DNA: TGTGCCTGGAGTAGCTTCAGGGGATCTGGAAACACCATATATTTT. Amino acid sequence: CAWSSFRGSGNTIYF.

The chain carries TRBV15 and TRBJ2-3; D uncertain. Germline loops: CDR1 LNHNV, CDR2 YYDKDF (reference sequence). Trimming cost V 0 bases and J 4 bases, with 11 bases left between them. CDR3 length equals 15 residues. The CDR3 here is CATSRDLQASDTQYF. The DNA of the CDR3 is TGTGCCACCAGCAGAGATCTCCAGGCGTCAGATACGCAGTATTTT.

The chain is built from TRBV4-3 and TRBJ2-1; 8 nucleotides line up with TRBD2. After removal of 4 bases from V and 2 bases from J, the junction contained 10 bases not matched to a gene. The CDR3 loop spans 17 amino acids. CDR1 and CDR2 (germline): LGHNA, YSLEER. DNA for the CDR3: TGCGCCAGCAGCCGATCAGCGGATAGCGGGACCTACAATGAGCAGTTCTTC. This sequence encodes CASSRSADSGTYNEQFF.

This chain connects TRBV29-1 to TRBJ1-2; no definite D call. V shed 5 bases and J shed 3 bases, with 10 bases lying between them. Germline CDR1 is SQVTM and CDR2 is ANQGSEA. This CDR3 contains 12 residues. CDR3 in DNA: TGCAGCGTTCAGGATTGGGACTATGGCTACACCTTC. Its translation is CSVQDWDYGYTF.

The chain couples TRBV5-4 to TRBJ2-2; 13 bases line up with TRBD2. V lost 0 bases and J lost 5; bases outside the gene matches: 4. Germline V gene lookup returns CDR1 SGHNT and CDR2 YYREEE (reference sequence). The CDR3 covers 17 residues. The CDR3 DNA reads TGTGCCAGCAGCTTGGGGACTAGCGGGAGCAGAACCGGGGAGCTGTTTTTT. As protein: CASSLGTSGSRTGELFF.

This clone was picked up one time. The chain links TRBV30 to TRBJ2-3; 7 bases fit TRBD2. V trimming: 1 base; J trimming: 0 bases; junction bases outside the gene matches: 7. CDR3 length: 16 residues. CDR1 GTSNPN and CDR2 SVGIG come from the germline V gene (reference sequence). CDR3 in DNA: TGTGCCTGGAGTGCTGGACGGCGGGGGAGCACAGATACGCAGTATTTT. Amino acids: CAWSAGRRGSTDTQYF.

This chain links TRBV19 with TRBJ2-5; 7 bases match TRBD2. Germline CDR1 is LNHDA and CDR2 is SQIVND (reference sequence). V shed 5 bases, J shed 1 base, and the junction held 4 bases outside the gene matches. This CDR3 is 14 amino acids long. CDR3: CASSVGLLQETQYF. CDR3 DNA: TGTGCCAGTAGTGTGGGACTACTCCAAGAGACCCAGTACTTC. Together with reference TRBV19 and TRBJ2-5, the CDR3 gives the full variable domain: DGGITQSPKYLFRKEGQNVTLSCEQNLNHDAMYWYRQDPGQGLRLIYYSQIVNDFQKGDIAEGYSVSREKKESFPLTVTSAQKNPTAFYLCASSVGLLQETQYFGPGTRLLVL.

CDR3 protein: CASSPGGSSYNEQFF. DNA for the CDR3: TGTGCCAGCAGTCCCGGGGGGAGCTCCTACAATGAGCAGTTCTTC. This sequence joins TRBV2 and TRBJ2-1; 7 bases line up with TRBD2. The V gene end was trimmed by 5 bases and the J gene end by 0 bases; junction bases not matched to a gene: 4. This CDR3 has 15 amino acids. Germline V lookup: CDR1 SNHLY, CDR2 FYNNEI. Complete variable domain (other parts from reference TRBV2 and TRBJ2-1): EPEVTQTPSHQVTQMGQEVILRCVPISNHLYFYWYRQILGQKVEFLVSFYNNEISEKSEIFDDQFSVERPDGSNFTLKIRSTKLEDSAMYFCASSPGGSSYNEQFFGPGTRLTVL.

This chain joins TRBV5-1 and TRBJ2-3, with 7 positions matching TRBD2. The germline V gene encodes CDR1 SGHRS and CDR2 YFSETQ. This CDR3 comprises 15 residues. V lost 5 bases and J lost 1; bases outside the gene matches: 7. This CDR3 reads CASSFGLDGTDTQYF. Here the CDR3 DNA reads TGCGCCAGCAGTTTTGGACTAGATGGCACAGATACGCAGTATTTT.

The rearrangement joins TRBV18 to TRBJ1-4; no clear D. The V end was cut by 3 bases, the J end by 7 bases, with 15 bases between. CDR1 is KGHSH, CDR2 LQKENI, per germline. The CDR3 covers 15 residues. As DNA, the CDR3 is TGTGCCAGCTCACCCAGACGGTCTGAGCGTGAAAAACTGTTTTTT. The encoded protein is CASSPRRSEREKLFF. The whole variable domain, filled in from reference TRBV18 and TRBJ1-4, reads NAGVMQNPRHLVRRRGQEARLRCSPMKGHSHVYWYRQLPEEGLKFMVYLQKENIIDESGMPKERFSAEFPKEGPSILRIQQVVRGDSAAYFCASSPRRSEREKLFFGSGTQLSVL.

The sample holds a few counts of this clone. J is TRBJ2-5 and V is TRBV7-9; no reliable D call. The germline V and J ends were trimmed by 1 base and 5 bases, with 5 bases remaining between them. The germline V gene encodes CDR1 SEHNR and CDR2 FQNEAQ (reference sequence). This CDR3 is 12 amino acids long. DNA of the CDR3: TGTGCCAGCAGCTTAGTCGGGGAGACCCAGTACTTC. The encoded protein is CASSLVGETQYF.

This clone was seen only once. The rearrangement links TRBV3-1 (or the pseudogene TRBV3-2) to TRBJ1-5; 7 bases are shared with TRBD1. Looked up from germline, CDR1 is LGHDT and CDR2 is YNNKEL (reference sequence). The length of the CDR3 is 14 residues. V was clipped by 1 base and J by 9 bases; unmatched bases: 6. The CDR3 spells CASSQGDSLRPQHF. The CDR3 DNA reads as TGTGCCAGCAGCCAAGGGGACAGCCTTAGGCCCCAGCATTTT.

V and J are TRBV30 and TRBJ2-2; TRBD2 aligns across 7 bases. V was clipped by 4 bases and J by 3 bases; unmatched bases: 14. This CDR3 is 17 amino acids long. CDR1 GTSNPN and CDR2 SVGIG come from the germline V gene (reference sequence). The CDR3 region has the DNA TGTGCCTGGAAGAACCGGTTTGCGGGGGAGTACACCGGGGAGCTGTTTTTT. This sequence encodes CAWKNRFAGEYTGELFF.

The J gene is TRBJ2-5, the V gene TRBV11-1; D may be TRBD2 (6 bases). The germline V gene has CDR1 SGHAT and CDR2 FQDESV (reference sequence). The CDR3 loop spans 14 amino acids. The germline V and J ends were trimmed by 5 bases and 5 bases, with 15 bases remaining between them. The DNA for the CDR3 is TGTGCCAGCAGCCGAACGGGACTGAAGGAGACCCAGTACTTC. It codes for CASSRTGLKETQYF. The whole variable domain, filled in from reference TRBV11-1 and TRBJ2-5, reads EAEVAQSPRYKITEKSQAVAFWCDPISGHATLYWYRQILGQGPELLVQFQDESVVDDSQLPKDRFSAERLKGVDSTLKIQPAELGDSAMYLCASSRTGLKETQYFGPGTRLLVL.

The CDR3 region has the DNA TGTGCCAGCTCACCGTCAGGGGGCTTGGTTGGGACTGAAGCTTTCTTT. It encodes CASSPSGGLVGTEAFF. The chain joins TRBV18 to TRBJ1-1, with 8 bases matching TRBD1. Trimming cost V 3 bases and J 5 bases; bases outside gene matches: 11. Germline V lookup: CDR1 KGHSH, CDR2 LQKENI. The length of the CDR3 is 16 residues.

J is TRBJ1-1 and V is TRBV6-5, with D perhaps TRBD1 (6 bases). Trimming removed 5 bases from V and 7 bases from J, with 17 bases in between. Germline CDR1 is MNHEY and CDR2 is SVGAGI. This CDR3 is built from 14 residues. DNA for the CDR3: TGTGCCAGCAGTAGTCGAGGGGGGGGAATTGAAGCTTTCTTT. Translated: CASSSRGGGIEAFF.

This rearrangement joins TRBV7-2 to TRBJ2-5; TRBD1 matches at 7 bases. The V gene's germline CDR1 is SGHTA and CDR2 FQGNSA. V dropped 6 bases and J dropped 5; count of bases not matched to a gene: 18. The CDR3 runs to 17 residues. The CDR3 DNA reads TGTGCCAGCAGTCATCGCCCCGACAGGGTGTCTTACGAGACCCAGTACTTC. This codes for CASSHRPDRVSYETQYF.